Listed below are T cell receptor beta chains from one sample, sequenced in a study of vaccination effects on CD4 cells after COVID-19. Sequencing used immunoSEQ multiplex PCR; TCRdb keeps in-frame clones, though not all of them. In the table there are tens of thousands of clones, 76% of which are singletons. Their antigen targets remain unknown. The specimen comprised CD4+ T cells from PBMCs cultured without peptide, sampled after COVID-19 vaccination. These receptors were collected from a human donor who had a prior SARS-CoV-2 infection. CDR3s include the opening cysteine and the closing phenylalanine or tryptophan. D genes are given only for firm matches. Clone sizes are given selectively: once, few, many, or a class where the clone is expanded.

size	length	D	V	J	CDR3	DNA
few	13	.	TRBV30	TRBJ2-3	CAWSRAATDTQYF	TGTGCCTGGAGTCGGGCAGCAACAGATACGCAGTATTTT
.	14	.	TRBV4-1	TRBJ1-1	CASSQERKDTEAFF	TGCGCCAGCAGCCAAGAGCGAAAAGACACTGAAGCTTTCTTT
.	15	TRBD1	TRBV4-2	TRBJ2-5	CASSPGQGGDETQYF	TGTGCCAGCAGCCCTGGACAGGGGGGTGACGAGACCCAGTACTTC
.	16	.	TRBV5-4	TRBJ2-7	CASSRGQGGSSYEQYF	TGTGCCAGCAGCCGCGGACAGGGCGGGAGCTCCTACGAGCAGTACTTC
.	14	.	TRBV11-3	TRBJ1-1	CASSFTGKDTEAFF	TGTGCCAGCAGCTTTACAGGGAAGGACACTGAAGCTTTCTTT
.	13	.	TRBV10-3	TRBJ1-1	CAAGYGEETEAFF	TGTGCCGCGGGCTATGGGGAGGAGACTGAAGCTTTCTTT
.	15	TRBD2	TRBV4-3	TRBJ2-5	CASSHGLAGEETQYF	TGCGCCAGCAGCCACGGACTAGCGGGAGAGGAGACCCAGTACTTC
.	17	TRBD1	TRBV5-1	TRBJ2-2	CASSAPGTGRITGELFF	TGCGCCAGCAGCGCCCCCGGGACAGGTCGTATCACCGGGGAGCTGTTTTTT
.	16	.	TRBV5-4	TRBJ2-2	CASSSPPGSNTGELFF	TGTGCCAGCAGCTCACCACCAGGGTCGAACACCGGGGAGCTGTTTTTT
.	15	.	TRBV18	TRBJ2-7	CASSPDSPSSYEQYF	TGTGCCAGCTCACCGGATAGCCCTTCCTCCTACGAGCAGTACTTC
.	13	.	TRBV7-3	TRBJ2-1	CASSSTSYNEQFF	TGTGCCAGCAGCTCGACTAGCTACAATGAGCAGTTCTTC
few	13	.	TRBV28	TRBJ2-3	CASSLLATDTQYF	TGTGCCAGCAGTTTATTAGCCACAGATACGCAGTATTTT
.	15	.	TRBV19	TRBJ1-1	CASSNAARGYTEAFF	TGTGCCAGTAGTAACGCGGCAAGGGGTTATACTGAAGCTTTCTTT
few	14	.	TRBV5-1	TRBJ1-5	CASSLAAGTQPQHF	TGCGCCAGCAGCTTGGCGGCAGGGACCCAGCCCCAGCATTTT
.	16	TRBD2	TRBV16	TRBJ2-3	CASSRQGLADTDTQYF	TGTGCCAGCAGCCGCCAGGGACTAGCGGACACAGATACGCAGTATTTT
.	13	.	TRBV6-5	TRBJ2-7	CASSRDRPYEQYF	TGTGCCAGCAGTCGAGACAGGCCCTACGAGCAGTACTTC
once	16	TRBD2	TRBV9	TRBJ2-6	CASSARGGAGANVLTF	TGTGCCAGCAGCGCCCGGGGGGGGGCTGGGGCCAACGTCCTGACTTTC
.	17	TRBD2	TRBV5-1	TRBJ2-3	CASSLESSGDSTDTQYF	TGCGCCAGCAGCTTGGAGTCTAGCGGGGACAGCACAGATACGCAGTATTTT
.	19	TRBD1	TRBV10-3	TRBJ2-6	CAISDSTGTGASGANVLTF	TGTGCCATCAGTGACTCGACCGGGACAGGGGCTTCTGGGGCCAACGTCCTGACTTTC
.	12	.	TRBV7-2	TRBJ2-4	CASSLAEGLEYF	TGTGCCAGCAGCTTAGCGGAGGGGCTGGAGTACTTC
.	15	.	TRBV2	TRBJ1-2	CASSDNRVTNYGYTF	TGTGCCAGCAGTGATAATCGGGTAACTAACTATGGCTACACCTTC
.	11	.	TRBV20-1	TRBJ2-7	CSASIPGEQYF	TGCAGTGCTAGCATCCCCGGCGAGCAGTACTTC
.	15	.	TRBV5-1	TRBJ2-1	CASSLFGGTGNEQFF	TGCGCCAGCAGCTTGTTCGGGGGAACGGGCAATGAGCAGTTCTTC
.	13	.	TRBV9	TRBJ1-2	CASSVAVNYGYTF	TGTGCCAGCAGCGTAGCTGTTAACTATGGCTACACCTTC
.	14	.	TRBV4-2	TRBJ1-1	CASSQPRLDTEAFF	TGTGCCAGCAGCCAACCCCGGCTCGACACTGAAGCTTTCTTT
once	12	.	TRBV21-1	TRBJ1-5	CASRVRLQPQHF	TGTGCCAGCAGGGTCCGTCTTCAGCCCCAGCATTTT
.	15	.	TRBV28	TRBJ2-7	CASRGVAASLYEQYF	TGTGCCAGCAGGGGGGTAGCGGCCTCACTCTACGAGCAGTACTTC
few	17	.	TRBV3-1/TRBV3-2	TRBJ1-4	CASSQDYARATNEKLFF	TGTGCCAGCAGCCAAGATTACGCCAGGGCAACTAATGAAAAACTGTTTTTT
.	14	TRBD1	TRBV29-1	TRBJ2-2	CSAQTGENTGELFF	TGCAGCGCGCAGACAGGGGAAAACACCGGGGAGCTGTTTTTT
.	17	.	TRBV7-8	TRBJ1-2	CASSREGLGAARRGYTF	TGTGCCAGCAGTAGGGAGGGGCTTGGGGCTGCCCGTCGCGGCTACACCTTC
.	12	TRBD1	TRBV6-6	TRBJ2-5	CASSPGDRRQYF	TGTGCCAGCAGCCCCGGGGACAGACGGCAGTACTTC
.	15	TRBD2	TRBV19	TRBJ2-1	CASRKLAGIYNEQFF	TGTGCCAGTCGCAAACTAGCGGGTATTTACAATGAGCAGTTCTTC
.	15	TRBD2	TRBV27	TRBJ2-7	CASSPGTSWTYEQYF	TGTGCCAGCAGTCCCGGGACTAGCTGGACCTACGAGCAGTACTTC
.	13	TRBD2	TRBV7-9	TRBJ2-5	CASSPGLAGTQYF	TGTGCCAGCAGCCCAGGACTAGCGGGGACCCAGTACTTC
.	15	.	TRBV3-1/TRBV3-2	TRBJ2-2	CASSQARESAGELFF	TGTGCCAGCAGCCAAGCCAGAGAATCGGCCGGGGAGCTGTTTTTT
few	15	.	TRBV7-9	TRBJ2-2	CASSLVGGFPGELFF	TGTGCCAGCAGCTTAGTCGGGGGTTTCCCCGGGGAGCTGTTTTTT
few	16	.	TRBV6-1	TRBJ1-6	CASSELSVGQNSPLHF	TGTGCCAGCAGTGAGCTGTCCGTAGGACAGAATTCACCCCTCCACTTT
.	16	.	TRBV7-8	TRBJ2-3	CASSLMGAGSTDTQYF	TGTGCCAGCAGCTTAATGGGGGCGGGGAGCACAGATACGCAGTATTTT
.	18	TRBD1	TRBV16	TRBJ1-2	CASSLKRQGAPTNYGYTF	TGTGCCAGCAGCCTCAAAAGACAGGGGGCGCCCACCAACTATGGCTACACCTTC
.	15	TRBD1	TRBV19	TRBJ1-2	CASSTTGTGNYGYTF	TGTGCCAGTAGTACAACCGGGACAGGGAACTATGGCTACACCTTC
.	14	.	TRBV11-2	TRBJ2-2	CASSLLRGTGELFF	TGTGCCAGCAGCTTATTACGCGGCACCGGGGAGCTGTTTTTT
once	15	.	TRBV19	TRBJ2-3	CASSRQDASTDTQYF	TGTGCCAGTAGTCGACAGGACGCTAGCACAGATACGCAGTATTTT
.	16	.	TRBV6-6	TRBJ1-2	CASSQFGQPANYGYTF	TGTGCCAGCAGTCAATTCGGACAGCCAGCAAACTATGGCTACACCTTC
few	13	TRBD1	TRBV27	TRBJ2-7	CASKRTGHDEQYF	TGTGCCAGCAAAAGGACAGGTCACGACGAGCAGTACTTC
.	15	TRBD1	TRBV11-2	TRBJ1-2	CASSPSRDSSYGYTF	TGTGCCAGCAGCCCCTCAAGGGACAGTTCCTATGGCTACACCTTC
.	15	.	TRBV4-3	TRBJ2-5	CASSQGQSGAGTQYF	TGCGCCAGCAGCCAGGGGCAATCCGGGGCAGGTACCCAGTACTTC
.	15	TRBD2	TRBV9	TRBJ2-5	CASSVGLAFIETQYF	TGTGCCAGCAGCGTAGGACTAGCTTTTATTGAGACCCAGTACTTC
.	14	.	TRBV29-1	TRBJ2-3	CSVSWQQSTDTQYF	TGCAGCGTCAGCTGGCAGCAGAGCACAGATACGCAGTATTTT
.	12	.	TRBV11-3	TRBJ2-3	CASSLAWDTQYF	TGTGCCAGCAGCTTAGCGTGGGATACGCAGTATTTT
few	16	.	TRBV11-3	TRBJ2-3	CASSLRRDGGTDTQYF	TGTGCCAGCAGCTTACGCCGGGACGGCGGCACAGATACGCAGTATTTT
.	16	TRBD2	TRBV19	TRBJ2-3	CASSIERTSDTDTQYF	TGTGCCAGTAGTATAGAACGGACTAGCGACACAGATACGCAGTATTTT
once	15	TRBD1	TRBV2	TRBJ1-2	CASSERDRPSLGYTF	TGTGCCAGCAGTGAGAGGGACAGGCCGTCATTAGGCTACACCTTC
.	16	TRBD1	TRBV5-1	TRBJ2-7	CASSSRPGTGDYEQYF	TGCGCCAGCAGCTCCCGACCCGGGACAGGAGACTACGAGCAGTACTTC
.	14	.	TRBV11-3	TRBJ2-1	CASSQDNSYNEQFF	TGTGCCAGCAGCCAGGACAACTCCTACAATGAGCAGTTCTTC
.	17	TRBD1	TRBV5-6	TRBJ2-5	CASSPTLRQGARETQYF	TGTGCCAGCAGCCCAACGCTAAGACAGGGGGCGAGGGAGACCCAGTACTTC
.	15	TRBD1	TRBV11-3	TRBJ2-7	CASRRRGTGENEQYF	TGTGCCAGCAGGCGTAGGGGGACAGGGGAAAACGAGCAGTACTTC
.	15	.	TRBV2	TRBJ1-5	CASSITSGDNQPQHF	TGTGCCAGCAGCATTACATCCGGCGACAATCAGCCCCAGCATTTT
.	15	.	TRBV5-1	TRBJ1-6	CASSLTGSFDSPLHF	TGCGCCAGCAGCTTGACAGGTTCGTTTGATTCACCCCTCCACTTT
.	14	.	TRBV6-5	TRBJ1-2	CASRAHMGDYGYTF	TGTGCCAGCAGGGCACACATGGGGGACTATGGCTACACCTTC